A selection of T cell receptor beta chains follows, all from one sample in a study of T cell responses to AZD1222 COVID-19 vaccine. Libraries were prepared by immunoSEQ multiplex PCR; TCRdb keeps only in-frame clonotypes and omits some of them. The sample gives just over 150,000 clones, approximately 86% of which show up once; approximately 7% is in the top ten. The sequencing here drew on peripheral blood, taken after recovery from COVID-19. Receptor source: an adult who had recovered from COVID-19. The CDR3 runs from the conserved cysteine through the conserved F or W. Each record gives: J gene, V gene, clone size, D gene, CDR3 DNA, CDR3 protein. The D gene is left open where the match is weak. The size entry is marked missing in some rows and otherwise reads once, few, many or a size class.

TRBJ1-5 TRBV6-2/TRBV6-3 NA NA TGTGCCAGCAGTTCCCGGGACGGCTTTAATCAGCCCCAGCATTTT CASSSRDGFNQPQHF
TRBJ1-1 TRBV27 NA TRBD1 TGTGCCAGCAGTACTGGACAGGGGCTGACTGAAGCTTTCTTT CASSTGQGLTEAFF
TRBJ1-1 TRBV3-1/TRBV3-2 NA TRBD1 TGTGCCAGCACCTCACAGGGGTTATGGACTGAAGCTTTCTTT CASTSQGLWTEAFF
TRBJ1-1 TRBV7-3 NA TRBD1 TGTGCCAGCAGCCCACGACAGGGTCCAGACACTGAAGCTTTCTTT CASSPRQGPDTEAFF
TRBJ2-2 TRBV4-2 NA NA TGTGCCAGCAGCCAAGATAGGGCAGGGGTTGGCGGGGAGCTGTTTTTT CASSQDRAGVGGELFF
TRBJ2-4 TRBV28 NA TRBD2 TGTGCCAGCGGGACTAGCGGGAGCCGAAACAAAAACATTCAGTACTTC CASGTSGSRNKNIQYF
TRBJ1-5 TRBV28 NA NA TGTGCCAGCAAAACCCAGAGCGGCCAGCCCCAGCATTTT CASKTQSGQPQHF
TRBJ2-3 TRBV5-1 NA TRBD1 TGCGCCAGCAGCTTGGTAGGGGACAGGGTAGTAACCGATACGCAGTATTTT CASSLVGDRVVTDTQYF
TRBJ1-5 TRBV6-1 NA NA TGTGCCAGCAGTGAATGGGTAGGGGATCAGCCCCAGCATTTT CASSEWVGDQPQHF
TRBJ2-3 TRBV29-1 once NA TGCAGCGTGGAGAAGGGGGTATTCACAGATACGCAGTATTTT CSVEKGVFTDTQYF
TRBJ2-5 TRBV13 NA TRBD2 TGTGCCAGCAGCTTAGGGCTAGCGGGAGTCACAGAGACCCAGTACTTC CASSLGLAGVTETQYF
TRBJ1-6 TRBV12-3/TRBV12-4 NA NA TGTGCCAGCAGTTTATACCGGGACCCCCACTTT CASSLYRDPHF
TRBJ2-7 TRBV18 NA NA TGTGCCAGCTCACCGCAAATCTCCTACGAGCAGTACTTC CASSPQISYEQYF
TRBJ2-5 TRBV29-1 NA NA TGCAGCGTTGGACCCTCCGAAGAGACCCAGTACTTC CSVGPSEETQYF
TRBJ2-1 TRBV24-1 NA NA TGTGCCACCAGTGACCCAGGGGGGAGCTCCTACAATGAGCAGTTCTTC CATSDPGGSSYNEQFF
TRBJ1-1 TRBV15 NA TRBD1 TGTGCCACCAGCAGGGGACAGCTGAACACTGAAGCTTTCTTT CATSRGQLNTEAFF